This is a list of T cell receptor beta chains from one sample in a study of CD8+CD57+ T cells in acquired aplastic anemia. One entry per CDR3 protein results from TCRdb running MiXCR on the reads. The sample lists around 500,000 distinct CDR3 sequences, 25% to 40% seen once, with 0.82% in the top ten. Material: sorted CD4+, CD8+, or CD8+CD57+ T cells (not recorded which) from PBMCs. Receptors were obtained from a human donor with aplastic anemia. Each CDR3 is given with its conserved first and last residue. The D gene is left open where the match is weak. Clone size is given for some rows only: seen once, a few or many times, or a class if the clone is expanded.

CSVIGTSGGHEQYF | TGCAGCGTCATAGGGACTAGCGGGGGGCACGAGCAGTACTTC | TRBD2 | . | TRBJ2-7 | TRBV29-1
CASSQDPGRKGETQYF | TGTGCCAGCAGCCAAGATCCTGGACGAAAGGGAGAGACCCAGTACTTC | . | few | TRBJ2-5 | TRBV3-1
CASSLSGVVSSNYGYTF | TGTGCCAGCAGCTTATCAGGGGTGGTATCCTCTAACTATGGCTACACCTTC | . | few | TRBJ1-2 | TRBV7-2
CASSQESGHQPQHF | TGCGCCAGCAGCCAAGAGAGTGGGCACCAGCCCCAGCATTTT | . | . | TRBJ1-5 | TRBV4-1
CASSQDRGNEKLFF | TGTGCCAGCAGTCAGGACAGGGGGAATGAAAAACTGTTTTTT | TRBD1 | few | TRBJ1-4 | TRBV2
CATTAGETQYF | TGTGCCACCACAGCGGGAGAGACCCAGTACTTC | . | . | TRBJ2-5 | TRBV24-1
CAISESTGHEQYF | TGTGCCATCAGTGAGTCGACGGGCCACGAGCAGTACTTC | . | many | TRBJ2-7 | TRBV10-3
CSAPGPTYQETQYF | TGCAGCGCCCCGGGCCCGACGTACCAAGAGACCCAGTACTTC | . | . | TRBJ2-5 | TRBV20-1
CASTGDSYNSPLHF | TGTGCCAGCACCGGGGACAGCTATAATTCACCCCTCCACTTT | TRBD1 | many | TRBJ1-6 | TRBV6-1
CASSLTPPGRKGNEQFF | TGTGCCAGCAGCTTAACCCCTCCAGGTCGGAAGGGCAATGAGCAGTTCTTC | . | many | TRBJ2-1 | TRBV7-3
CSVEDNGRPDTQYF | TGCAGCGTTGAAGATAACGGGAGGCCAGATACGCAGTATTTT | TRBD2 | many | TRBJ2-3 | TRBV29-1
CASRGRVGANTEAFF | TGTGCCAGCAGAGGAAGAGTGGGGGCTAACACTGAAGCTTTCTTT | . | . | TRBJ1-1 | TRBV25-1
CASSLEVAGELFF | TGCGCCAGCAGCTTGGAGGTGGCCGGGGAGCTGTTTTTT | . | few | TRBJ2-2 | TRBV7-3
CASSTSSRGLTDTQYF | TGTGCCAGCAGTACATCCTCCAGGGGTTTGACAGATACGCAGTATTTT | . | . | TRBJ2-3 | TRBV27
CAITPRGGGMNTEAFF | TGTGCCATCACTCCGAGGGGTGGGGGAATGAACACTGAAGCTTTCTTT | . | few | TRBJ1-1 | TRBV10-3
CASSYGAYEAFF | TGTGCCAGCAGCTACGGGGCGTATGAAGCTTTCTTT | . | many | TRBJ1-1 | TRBV7-9
CASSVSGLGEQYF | TGTGCCAGCAGTGTCTCGGGTCTAGGGGAGCAGTACTTC | . | many | TRBJ2-7 | TRBV25-1
CASRKTANYGYTF | TGCGCCAGCAGGAAGACGGCAAACTATGGCTACACCTTC | . | many | TRBJ1-2 | TRBV10-2
CASSWDRGHTEAFF | TGTGCCAGCAGCTGGGACAGGGGCCACACTGAAGCTTTCTTT | TRBD1 | . | TRBJ1-1 | TRBV14
CSARQASGNTIYF | TGCAGTGCAAGACAGGCATCTGGAAACACCATATATTTT | . | many | TRBJ1-3 | TRBV20-1
CASSTSLGTDICNQPQHF | TGTGCTAGCAGCACCAGTTTGGGAACGGATATATGTAATCAGCCCCAGCATTTT | . | . | TRBJ1-5 | TRBV7-7
CASSLNSGPYNEQFF | TGTGCCAGCAGCTTAAATAGCGGCCCCTACAATGAGCAGTTCTTC | . | few | TRBJ2-1 | TRBV7-2
CASSVRQNYEQYF | TGTGCCAGCAGTGTGAGACAGAACTACGAGCAGTACTTC | . | many | TRBJ2-7 | TRBV6-1
CASSSNRGLYEQYF | TGTGCCAGCAGTTCCAACAGGGGGCTTTACGAGCAGTACTTC | TRBD1 | . | TRBJ2-7 | TRBV6-5
CASSYRRANVLTF | TGTGCCAGCAGCTACCGAAGGGCCAACGTCCTGACTTTC | . | many | TRBJ2-6 | TRBV7-9
CSAKRGGTYNEQFF | TGCAGTGCGAAACGGGGGGGTACCTACAATGAGCAGTTCTTC | TRBD2 | few | TRBJ2-1 | TRBV20-1
CSAQPLTSDYTDTQYF | TGCAGTGCCCAACCTCTTACTAGCGATTACACAGATACGCAGTATTTT | TRBD2 | . | TRBJ2-3 | TRBV20-1
CSARDPVGAGGGETRYF | TGCAGTGCTAGAGATCCAGTTGGAGCGGGGGGTGGGGAGACCCGGTACTTC | TRBD2 | . | TRBJ2-5 | TRBV20-1
CSGTGGREKLFF | TGCAGTGGTACAGGGGGGAGGGAAAAACTGTTTTTT | TRBD1 | . | TRBJ1-4 | TRBV20-1
CATSDGQGDTEAFF | TGTGCCACCAGTGATGGACAGGGGGACACTGAAGCTTTCTTT | TRBD1 | few | TRBJ1-1 | TRBV24-1
CASGRQYGYTF | TGTGCCAGCGGCAGACAGTATGGCTACACCTTC | . | many | TRBJ1-2 | TRBV12-3/TRBV12-4
CSADSGLAGAREQYF | TGCAGTGCAGACTCGGGACTAGCGGGAGCGAGGGAGCAGTACTTC | TRBD2 | many | TRBJ2-7 | TRBV20-1
CASSFGGGETQYF | TGTGCCAGCAGCTTTGGGGGGGGGGAGACCCAGTACTTC | TRBD2 | few | TRBJ2-5 | TRBV5-5
CSVDSGIPYTGELFF | TGCAGCGTTGACTCGGGGATACCCTACACCGGGGAGCTGTTTTTT | . | . | TRBJ2-2 | TRBV29-1
CASSLVGSGETQYF | TGTGCTAGCAGCTTAGTGGGGTCCGGGGAGACCCAGTACTTC | . | few | TRBJ2-5 | TRBV7-7
CSSSRTTGGYTF | TGCAGCTCTTCGAGAACGACTGGAGGCTACACCTTC | . | many | TRBJ1-2 | TRBV29-1
CASTGFTEAFF | TGTGCCAGTACCGGGTTCACTGAAGCTTTCTTT | . | many | TRBJ1-1 | TRBV19
CASSPSGNRETQYF | TGTGCCAGCAGCCCGAGCGGGAACAGAGAGACCCAGTACTTC | TRBD2 | many | TRBJ2-5 | TRBV7-2
CACSHRGGRTYEQYF | TGTGCCTGCAGTCATAGGGGCGGGAGAACCTACGAGCAGTACTTC | TRBD2 | . | TRBJ2-7 | TRBV4-2
CASSEWGQNYGYTF | TGTGCCAGCAGTGAGTGGGGTCAGAACTATGGCTACACCTTC | . | few | TRBJ1-2 | TRBV6-1
CASRGGVREQYF | TGTGCCAGCCGTGGGGGAGTACGCGAGCAGTACTTC | . | . | TRBJ2-7 | TRBV2
CASSLGGLAWYEQYF | TGTGCCAGCAGCTTGGGGGGACTAGCTTGGTACGAGCAGTACTTC | TRBD2 | . | TRBJ2-7 | TRBV5-5
CATSRGDGNQPLHF | TGTGCCACCAGCAGGGGGGACGGGAATCAGCCCCTCCACTTT | . | once | TRBJ1-6 | TRBV15
CSEAHPGGNSPLHF | TGCAGTGAAGCGCATCCCGGGGGAAATTCACCCCTCCACTTT | . | . | TRBJ1-6 | TRBV20-1
CASSPTGFEQYF | TGTGCCAGCAGCCCTACGGGGTTCGAGCAGTACTTC | . | many | TRBJ2-7 | TRBV7-9